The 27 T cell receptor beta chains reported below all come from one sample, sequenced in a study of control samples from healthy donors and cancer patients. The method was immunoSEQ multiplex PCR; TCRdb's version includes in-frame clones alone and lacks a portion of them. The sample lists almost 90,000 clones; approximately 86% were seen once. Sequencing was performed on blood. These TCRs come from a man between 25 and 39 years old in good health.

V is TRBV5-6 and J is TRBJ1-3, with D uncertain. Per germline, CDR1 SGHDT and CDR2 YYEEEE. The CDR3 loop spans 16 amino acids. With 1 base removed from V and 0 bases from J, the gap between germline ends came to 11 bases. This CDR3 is CASSLISIYSGNTIYF. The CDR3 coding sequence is TGTGCCAGCAGCTTGATTTCGATCTACTCTGGAAACACCATATATTTT.

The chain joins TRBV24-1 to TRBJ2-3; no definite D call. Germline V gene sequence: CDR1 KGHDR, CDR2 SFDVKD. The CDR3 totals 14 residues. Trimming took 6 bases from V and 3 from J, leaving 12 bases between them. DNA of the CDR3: TGTGCCACCAGTAGTGGTGGGGAAACAGATACGCAGTATTTT. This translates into CATSSGGETDTQYF.

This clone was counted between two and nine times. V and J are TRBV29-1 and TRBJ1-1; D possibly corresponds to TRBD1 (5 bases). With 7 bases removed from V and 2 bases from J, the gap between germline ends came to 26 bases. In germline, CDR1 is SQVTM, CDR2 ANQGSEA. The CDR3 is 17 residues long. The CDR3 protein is CSANPSGTVKPNTEAFF. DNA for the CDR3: TGCAGCGCCAACCCCTCCGGGACGGTAAAACCTAACACTGAAGCTTTCTTT. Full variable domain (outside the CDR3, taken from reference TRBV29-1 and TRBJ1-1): SAVISQKPSRDICQRGTSLTIQCQVDSQVTMMFWYRQQPGQSLTLIATANQGSEATYESGFVIDKFPISRPNLTFSTLTVSNMSPEDSSIYLCSANPSGTVKPNTEAFFGQGTRLTVV.

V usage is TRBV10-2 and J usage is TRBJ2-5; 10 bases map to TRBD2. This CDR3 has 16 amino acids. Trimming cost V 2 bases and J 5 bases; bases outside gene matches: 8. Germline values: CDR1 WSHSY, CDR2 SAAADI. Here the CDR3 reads CASSELELAGWETQYF. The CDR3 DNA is TGCGCCAGCAGTGAGCTGGAACTAGCGGGGTGGGAGACCCAGTACTTC.

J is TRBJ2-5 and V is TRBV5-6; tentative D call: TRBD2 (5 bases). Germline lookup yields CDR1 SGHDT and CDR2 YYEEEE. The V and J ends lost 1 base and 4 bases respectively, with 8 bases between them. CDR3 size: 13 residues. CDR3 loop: CASSLRGSETQYF. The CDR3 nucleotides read TGTGCCAGCAGCTTGAGAGGGTCAGAGACCCAGTACTTC.

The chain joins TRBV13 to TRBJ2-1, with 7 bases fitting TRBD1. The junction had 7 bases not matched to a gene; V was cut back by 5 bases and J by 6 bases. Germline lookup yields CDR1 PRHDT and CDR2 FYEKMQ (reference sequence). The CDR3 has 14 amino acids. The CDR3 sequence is CASSVLQGINEQFF. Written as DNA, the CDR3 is TGTGCCAGCAGCGTCCTACAGGGGATCAATGAGCAGTTCTTC.

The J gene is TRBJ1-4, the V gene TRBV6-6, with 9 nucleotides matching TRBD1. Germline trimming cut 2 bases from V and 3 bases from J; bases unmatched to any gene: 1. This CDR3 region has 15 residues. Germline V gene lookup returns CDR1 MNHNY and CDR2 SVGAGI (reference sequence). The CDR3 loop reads CASSYRTGANEKLFF. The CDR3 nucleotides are TGTGCCAGCAGTTACCGGACAGGGGCTAATGAAAAACTGTTTTTT.

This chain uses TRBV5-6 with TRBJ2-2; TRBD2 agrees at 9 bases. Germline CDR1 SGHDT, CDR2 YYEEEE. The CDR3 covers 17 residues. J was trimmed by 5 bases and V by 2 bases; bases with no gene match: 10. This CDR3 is CASSFFRGGARTGELFF. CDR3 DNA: TGTGCCAGCAGCTTCTTTCGCGGGGGGGCCCGAACCGGGGAGCTGTTTTTT.

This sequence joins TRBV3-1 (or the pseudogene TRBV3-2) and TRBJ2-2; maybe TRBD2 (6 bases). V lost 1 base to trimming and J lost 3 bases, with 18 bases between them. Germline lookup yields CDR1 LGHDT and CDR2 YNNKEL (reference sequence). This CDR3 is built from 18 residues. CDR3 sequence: CASSQGAGRGAYTGELFF. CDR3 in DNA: TGTGCCAGCAGCCAAGGGGCGGGGCGGGGAGCTTACACCGGGGAGCTGTTTTTT.

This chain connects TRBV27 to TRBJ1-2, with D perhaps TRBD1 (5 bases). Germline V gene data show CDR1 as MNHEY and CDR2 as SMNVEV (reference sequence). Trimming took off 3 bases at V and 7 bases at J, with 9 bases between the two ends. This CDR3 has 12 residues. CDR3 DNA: TGTGCCAGCAGTTTTGACAGAACTGGCTACACCTTC. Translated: CASSFDRTGYTF.

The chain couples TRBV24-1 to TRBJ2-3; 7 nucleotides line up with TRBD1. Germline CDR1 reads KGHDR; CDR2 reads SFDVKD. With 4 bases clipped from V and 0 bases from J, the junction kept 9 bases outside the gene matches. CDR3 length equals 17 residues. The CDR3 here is CATSDDGTAYSTDTQYF. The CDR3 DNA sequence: TGTGCCACCAGTGACGATGGGACAGCTTACAGCACAGATACGCAGTATTTT.

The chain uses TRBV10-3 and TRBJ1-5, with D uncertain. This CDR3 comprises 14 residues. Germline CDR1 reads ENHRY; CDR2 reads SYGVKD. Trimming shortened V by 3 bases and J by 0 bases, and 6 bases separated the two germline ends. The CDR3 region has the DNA TGTGCCATCAGTGAACTCTCTAGCAATCAGCCCCAGCATTTT. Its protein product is CAISELSSNQPQHF.

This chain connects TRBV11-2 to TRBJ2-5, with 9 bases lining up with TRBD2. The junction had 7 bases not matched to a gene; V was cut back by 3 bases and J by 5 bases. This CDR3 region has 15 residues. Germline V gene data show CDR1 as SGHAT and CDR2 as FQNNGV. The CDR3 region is CASSLSSGVQETQYF. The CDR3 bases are TGTGCCAGCAGCTTGTCTAGCGGGGTCCAGGAGACCCAGTACTTC.

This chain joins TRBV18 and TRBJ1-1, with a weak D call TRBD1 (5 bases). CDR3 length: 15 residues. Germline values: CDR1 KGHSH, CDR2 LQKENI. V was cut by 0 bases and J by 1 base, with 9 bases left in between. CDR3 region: CASSPPEGKNTEAFF. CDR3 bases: TGTGCCAGCTCACCACCGGAGGGGAAGAACACTGAAGCTTTCTTT.

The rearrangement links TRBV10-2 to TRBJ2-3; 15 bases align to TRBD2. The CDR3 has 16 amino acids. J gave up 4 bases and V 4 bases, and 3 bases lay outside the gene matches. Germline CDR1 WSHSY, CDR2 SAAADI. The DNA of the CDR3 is TGCGCCAGCAGTGCCGGGACTAGCGGGGGGTCAGATACGCAGTATTTT. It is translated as CASSAGTSGGSDTQYF.

The CDR3 here is CARPGDGYTF. CDR3 coding DNA: TGTGCCAGGCCAGGGGATGGCTACACCTTC. The chain employs TRBV2 and TRBJ1-2, with D possibly matching TRBD1 (6 bases). With 9 bases removed from V and 6 bases from J, the gap between germline ends came to 8 bases. Germline V CDR1 and CDR2: SNHLY, FYNNEI. The CDR3 is 10 residues long.

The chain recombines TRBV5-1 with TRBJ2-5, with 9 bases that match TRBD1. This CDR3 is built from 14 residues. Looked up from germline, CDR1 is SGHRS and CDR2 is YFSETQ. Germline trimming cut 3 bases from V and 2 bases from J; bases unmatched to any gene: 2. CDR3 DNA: TGCGCCAGCAGCTCACAGGGGGCTCAAGAGACCCAGTACTTC. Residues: CASSSQGAQETQYF.

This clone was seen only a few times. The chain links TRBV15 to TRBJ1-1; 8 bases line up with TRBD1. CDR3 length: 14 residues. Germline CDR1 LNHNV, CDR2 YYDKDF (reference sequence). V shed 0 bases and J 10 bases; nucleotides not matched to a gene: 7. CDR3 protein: CATSRDPNRGGAFF. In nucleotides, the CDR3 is TGTGCCACCAGCAGAGACCCTAACAGGGGGGGAGCTTTCTTT.

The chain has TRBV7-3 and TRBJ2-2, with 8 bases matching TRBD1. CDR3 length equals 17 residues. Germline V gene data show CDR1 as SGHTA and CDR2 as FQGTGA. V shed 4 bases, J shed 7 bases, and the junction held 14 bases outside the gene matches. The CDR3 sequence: CASSSGQGRPGRGELFF. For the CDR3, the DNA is TGTGCCAGCAGCTCCGGACAGGGAAGGCCCGGTCGCGGGGAGCTGTTTTTT.

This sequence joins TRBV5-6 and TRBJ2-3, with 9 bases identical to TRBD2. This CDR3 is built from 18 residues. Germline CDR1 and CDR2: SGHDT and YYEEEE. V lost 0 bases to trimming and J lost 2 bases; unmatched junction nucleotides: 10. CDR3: CASSLVHSAGGLTDTQYF. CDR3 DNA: TGTGCCAGCAGCTTGGTCCATTCAGCGGGGGGTCTCACAGATACGCAGTATTTT.

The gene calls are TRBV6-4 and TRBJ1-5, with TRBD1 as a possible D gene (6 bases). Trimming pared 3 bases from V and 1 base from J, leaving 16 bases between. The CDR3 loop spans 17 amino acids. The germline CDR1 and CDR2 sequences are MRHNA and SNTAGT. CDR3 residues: CASSDITGTLSNQPQHF. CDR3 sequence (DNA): TGTGCCAGCAGTGATATAACTGGGACACTGAGCAATCAGCCCCAGCATTTT.

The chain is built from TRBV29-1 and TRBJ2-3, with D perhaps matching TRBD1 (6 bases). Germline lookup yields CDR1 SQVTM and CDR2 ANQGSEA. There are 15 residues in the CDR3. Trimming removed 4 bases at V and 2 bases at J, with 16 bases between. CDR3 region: CSVVFRGGYTDTQYF. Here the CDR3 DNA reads TGCAGCGTTGTTTTCAGGGGTGGGTACACAGATACGCAGTATTTT.

The CDR3 spells CASSRPGTPTGYEQYF. In DNA form, the CDR3 reads TGTGCCAGCAGTAGGCCCGGGACTCCCACAGGCTACGAGCAGTACTTC. The chain has TRBV27 and TRBJ2-7, with D perhaps matching TRBD2 (6 bases). This CDR3 is built from 16 residues. Germline CDR1 and CDR2: MNHEY and SMNVEV (reference sequence). Between the trimmed V and J ends, which lost 5 bases and 3 bases, there was a span of 20 bases.

In DNA form, the CDR3 reads TGTGCCTGGAGTGTAACGCAGGGGACAGATACGCAGTATTTT. Translation gives CAWSVTQGTDTQYF. This rearrangement joins TRBV30 to TRBJ2-3, with D perhaps TRBD1 (6 bases). This CDR3 has 14 residues. The V and J ends lost 0 bases and 3 bases respectively, with 10 bases between them. CDR1 and CDR2 (germline): GTSNPN, SVGIG (reference sequence).

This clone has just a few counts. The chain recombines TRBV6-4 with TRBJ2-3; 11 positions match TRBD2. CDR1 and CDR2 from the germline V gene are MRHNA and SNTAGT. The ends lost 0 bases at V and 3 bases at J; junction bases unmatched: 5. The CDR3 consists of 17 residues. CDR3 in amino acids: CASSDSSGGAGTDTQYF. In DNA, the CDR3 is TGTGCCAGCAGTGACTCTAGCGGGGGGGCCGGAACAGATACGCAGTATTTT.

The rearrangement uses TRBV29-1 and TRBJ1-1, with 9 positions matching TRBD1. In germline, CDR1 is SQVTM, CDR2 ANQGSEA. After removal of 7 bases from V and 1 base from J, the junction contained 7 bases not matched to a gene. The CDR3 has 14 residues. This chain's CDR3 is CSALATGGNTEAFF. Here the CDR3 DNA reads TGCAGCGCCCTCGCGACAGGGGGGAACACTGAAGCTTTCTTT.

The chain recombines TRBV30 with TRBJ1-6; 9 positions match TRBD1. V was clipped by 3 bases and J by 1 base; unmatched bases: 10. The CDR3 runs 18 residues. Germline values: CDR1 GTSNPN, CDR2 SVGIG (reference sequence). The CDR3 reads CAWSRDRDGRSYNSPLHF. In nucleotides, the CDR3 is TGTGCCTGGAGCCGGGACAGGGACGGTAGATCCTATAATTCACCCCTCCACTTT.